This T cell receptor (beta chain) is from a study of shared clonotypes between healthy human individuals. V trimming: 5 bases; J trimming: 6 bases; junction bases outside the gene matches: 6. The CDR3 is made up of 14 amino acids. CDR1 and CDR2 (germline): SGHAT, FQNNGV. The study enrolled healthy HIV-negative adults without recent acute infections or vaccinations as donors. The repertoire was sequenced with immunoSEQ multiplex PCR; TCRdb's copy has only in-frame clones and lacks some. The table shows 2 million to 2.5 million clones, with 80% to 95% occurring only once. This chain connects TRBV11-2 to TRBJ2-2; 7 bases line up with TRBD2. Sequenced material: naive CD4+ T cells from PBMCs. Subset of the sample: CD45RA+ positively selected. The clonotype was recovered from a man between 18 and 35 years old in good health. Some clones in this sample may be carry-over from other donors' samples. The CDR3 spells CASSQELASGELFF. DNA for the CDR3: TGTGCCAGCAGCCAAGAACTAGCGTCCGGGGAGCTGTTTTTT.